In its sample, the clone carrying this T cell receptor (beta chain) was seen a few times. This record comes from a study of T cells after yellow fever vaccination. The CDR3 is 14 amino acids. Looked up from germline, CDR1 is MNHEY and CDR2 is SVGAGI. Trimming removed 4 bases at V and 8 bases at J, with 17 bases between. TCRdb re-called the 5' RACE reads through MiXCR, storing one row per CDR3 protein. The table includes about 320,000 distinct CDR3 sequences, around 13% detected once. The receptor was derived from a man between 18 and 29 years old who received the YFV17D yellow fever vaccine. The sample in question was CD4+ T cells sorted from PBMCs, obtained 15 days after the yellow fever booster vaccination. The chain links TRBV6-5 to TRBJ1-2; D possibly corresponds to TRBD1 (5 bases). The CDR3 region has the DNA TGTGCCAGCAGTTTTTTCGAAAGGGGCCGCGGCTACACCTTC. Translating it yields CASSFFERGRGYTF.